These 27 T cell receptor beta chains were sequenced from one sample in a study of blood T cell repertoires in COVID-19 (dated by TCRdb to the early 2020s). Library prep was done by the immunoSEQ multiplex PCR assay. In its TCRdb copy, this immuneACCESS table keeps in-frame sequences only and misses some clones. Where compared with another copy, unresolved V genes explain less than half of these, and the others have no known cause. This sample is represented by about 96,000 clones; 85% to 90% of them were singletons. The ten largest clonotypes hold around 3.9% of the sample. The sample taken for sequencing was peripheral blood. The source of these receptors is a human donor with COVID-19, enrolled during active disease. The donor label of this sample is uncertain.

The chain employs TRBV29-1 and TRBJ1-2, with D possibly matching TRBD1 (5 bases). Germline lookup yields CDR1 SQVTM and CDR2 ANQGSEA. The CDR3 has 12 amino acids. Trimming shortened V by 6 bases and J by 4 bases, and 12 bases separated the two germline ends. CDR3 amino acids: CSVLDTGYGYTF. CDR3 DNA sequence: TGCAGCGTCCTGGACACGGGCTATGGCTACACCTTC.

The chain employs TRBV2 and TRBJ2-7; TRBD2 matches 12 bases. Germline lookup yields CDR1 SNHLY and CDR2 FYNNEI. J was trimmed by 1 base and V by 3 bases; bases with no gene match: 7. The CDR3 sequence is 17 residues long. This chain's CDR3 is CASSDSTSGGLSYEQYF. Here the CDR3 DNA reads TGTGCCAGCAGTGATTCGACTAGCGGGGGCCTGTCCTACGAGCAGTACTTC.

The DNA of the CDR3 is TGTGCCAGCAGTTACGCGGGGGAGACTGGAAACACCATATATTTT. Its translation: CASSYAGETGNTIYF. The chain uses TRBV6-5 and TRBJ1-3, with a weak D call TRBD1 (5 bases). Trimming removed 2 bases from V and 2 bases from J, with 10 bases in between. CDR1 and CDR2 (germline): MNHEY, SVGAGI. The CDR3 length is 15 residues.

The chain recombines TRBV28 with TRBJ1-3; TRBD1 agrees at 7 bases. The CDR3 extends over 15 amino acids. The J segment lost 8 bases and the V segment lost 4 bases, leaving 11 bases of the junction unmatched. Per germline, CDR1 MDHEN and CDR2 SYDVKM. CDR3 nucleotide sequence: TGTGCCAGCAGTTCCTTCGGGGCAGGGGGGTACACCATATATTTT. Its protein product is CASSSFGAGGYTIYF.

The V gene is TRBV7-8, the J gene TRBJ2-5; 7 nucleotides match TRBD1. In germline, CDR1 is SGHVS, CDR2 FQNEAQ. V dropped 2 bases and J dropped 5; count of bases not matched to a gene: 8. This CDR3 contains 15 residues. The CDR3 coding sequence is TGTGCCAGCAGCTTAACTAGGGGGCTTTGGGAGACCCAGTACTTC. It specifies CASSLTRGLWETQYF.

The rearrangement uses TRBV5-4 and TRBJ2-2; possible D gene TRBD1, 7 bases. Germline V lookup: CDR1 SGHNT, CDR2 YYREEE (reference sequence). CDR3 size: 18 residues. V gave up 4 bases and J gave up 3 bases, with 22 bases separating them. CDR3 nucleotide sequence: TGTGCCAGCAGCCCTTCGGGACAGAGGGGGGTTGACACCGGGGAGCTGTTTTTT. This translates into CASSPSGQRGVDTGELFF. The full variable domain, rest sourced from reference TRBV5-4 and TRBJ2-2, is ETGVTQSPTHLIKTRGQQVTLRCSSQSGHNTVSWYQQALGQGPQFIFQYYREEENGRGNFPPRFSGLQFPNYSSELNVNALELDDSALYLCASSPSGQRGVDTGELFFGEGSRLTVL.

CDR3 region: CATSRDGSAGTGAEAFF. The CDR3 DNA follows: TGTGCCACCAGCAGAGATGGGTCCGCCGGGACAGGGGCTGAAGCTTTCTTT. This chain joins TRBV15 and TRBJ1-1; TRBD1 agrees at 10 bases. Germline V gene sequence: CDR1 LNHNV, CDR2 YYDKDF (reference sequence). The CDR3 runs 17 residues. Trimming cost V 0 bases and J 6 bases; bases outside gene matches: 10.

The genes are TRBV10-3 and TRBJ1-2; no definite D call. Germline V gene lookup returns CDR1 ENHRY and CDR2 SYGVKD. The CDR3 has 11 amino acids. Trimming left V 8 bases short and J 0 bases short, with 4 bases between. CDR3 sequence: CAIGPNYGYTF. The CDR3 DNA follows: TGTGCCATCGGCCCTAACTATGGCTACACCTTC.

The chain employs TRBV7-9 and TRBJ2-3; 7 nucleotides agree with TRBD2. This CDR3 has 13 residues. V lost 10 bases to trimming and J lost 1 base; unmatched junction nucleotides: 5. The V gene's germline CDR1 is SEHNR and CDR2 FQNEAQ (reference sequence). The CDR3 DNA sequence: TGTGCCATTCCGGGAGGAGGCACAGATACGCAGTATTTT. This sequence encodes CAIPGGGTDTQYF.

The rearrangement joins TRBV13 to TRBJ2-1, with TRBD2 matching 7 bases. The germline V gene encodes CDR1 PRHDT and CDR2 FYEKMQ (reference sequence). This CDR3 is 17 amino acids long. With 1 base clipped from V and 7 bases from J, the junction kept 13 bases outside the gene matches. In nucleotides, the CDR3 is TGTGCCAGCAGCTTAGTGCTCGGGGAGGGGTTTCGGAATGAGCAGTTCTTC. It is translated as CASSLVLGEGFRNEQFF.

This clone has just one count. The chain joins TRBV3-1 (or the pseudogene TRBV3-2) to TRBJ2-1; 13 bases agree with TRBD2. With V trimmed by 4 bases and J by 10 bases, 7 bases remained unmatched. The CDR3 consists of 15 residues. Per the germline V gene, CDR1 is LGHDT and CDR2 is YNNKEL (reference sequence). Here the CDR3 DNA reads TGTGCCAGCAGCCTGGGACTAGCGGGACCAAAGGAGCAGTTCTTC. Its protein is CASSLGLAGPKEQFF.

The V gene is TRBV19, the J gene TRBJ1-2, with no clear D. CDR1 is LNHDA, CDR2 SQIVND, per germline (reference sequence). This CDR3 has 15 amino acids. Trimming pared 6 bases from V and 8 bases from J, leaving 22 bases between. The CDR3 DNA is TGTGCCAGTAGACTAGGACCAGCCAGCGTGGGAGGCTACACCTTC. As protein: CASRLGPASVGGYTF.

This chain connects TRBV19 to TRBJ1-1; 7 bases line up with TRBD1. The CDR3 covers 14 residues. The germline V gene encodes CDR1 LNHDA and CDR2 SQIVND (reference sequence). V shed 4 bases, J shed 11 bases, and the junction held 13 bases outside the gene matches. The CDR3 bases are TGTGCCAGTAGTACCCACGACAGGGTCGTGGAGGCTTTCTTT. Translating gives CASSTHDRVVEAFF.

This clone was recorded once. The chain employs TRBV5-1 and TRBJ1-3; 9 bases agree with TRBD1. The CDR3 length is 16 residues. Per germline, CDR1 SGHRS and CDR2 YFSETQ. Unmatched junction bases numbered 7, after V lost 4 bases and J lost 2 bases. CDR3 sequence reads: CASSTGTGNPGNTIYF. In DNA, the CDR3 is TGCGCCAGCAGCACCGGGACAGGGAATCCTGGAAACACCATATATTTT.

This clone has just a few counts. J is TRBJ2-1 and V is TRBV14; D perhaps matches TRBD2 (6 bases). Germline values: CDR1 SGHDN, CDR2 FVKESK. The CDR3 extends over 19 amino acids. Trimming removed 8 bases at V and 6 bases at J, with 32 bases between. CDR3 DNA sequence: TGTGCCAGCTCCCCAGTACGCGTAAAGGGGAGGTTCGTTGGCAATGAGCAGTTCTTC. This gives the protein CASSPVRVKGRFVGNEQFF.

This chain uses TRBV6-5 with TRBJ1-2; unclear D gene. The germline V gene encodes CDR1 MNHEY and CDR2 SVGAGI. CDR3 length: 13 residues. The V gene lost 0 bases and the J gene lost 8 bases, with 10 bases spanning the gap. The CDR3 DNA follows: TGTGCCAGCAGTTACTCGAGCCGTCTAGGCTACACCTTC. Protein product: CASSYSSRLGYTF.

This clone was detected a few times. The rearrangement uses TRBV19 and TRBJ2-1, with D perhaps matching TRBD1 (7 bases). Germline V lookup: CDR1 LNHDA, CDR2 SQIVND (reference sequence). Trimming removed 6 bases at V and 4 bases at J, with 13 bases between. The CDR3 contains 14 residues. The CDR3 nucleotides read TGTGCCAGTAGACGGGGGACAGAATACAATGAGCAGTTCTTC. Encoded protein: CASRRGTEYNEQFF.

Points on this clone: The identical CDR3 is also encoded by other nucleotide sequences in the sample. The chain is built from TRBV19 and TRBJ2-2, with D maybe TRBD1 (5 bases). This CDR3 contains 14 residues. V shed 2 bases and J shed 2 bases, with 6 bases lying between them. Germline V lookup: CDR1 LNHDA, CDR2 SQIVND (reference sequence). CDR3 loop: CASSIRGNTGELFF. In DNA form, the CDR3 reads TGTGCCAGTAGTATAAGGGGAAACACCGGGGAGCTGTTTTTT.

The V call is TRBV10-3, the J call TRBJ1-2, with 12 positions matching TRBD1. The J segment lost 3 bases and the V segment lost 9 bases, leaving 8 bases of the junction unmatched. Germline values: CDR1 ENHRY, CDR2 SYGVKD. The CDR3 spans 15 residues. Here the CDR3 DNA reads TGTGCCATAGCCAAAGGGACAGGGGGCGACTATGGCTACACCTTC. This translates into CAIAKGTGGDYGYTF.

The chain employs TRBV11-2 and TRBJ2-7; the match to TRBD1 covers 7 bases. V lost 1 base and J lost 2; bases outside the gene matches: 5. The V gene's germline CDR1 is SGHAT and CDR2 FQNNGV. The length of the CDR3 is 15 residues. The CDR3: CASSLVGDSTYEQYF. DNA for the CDR3: TGTGCCAGCAGCTTAGTGGGGGACAGTACCTACGAGCAGTACTTC. The full variable domain, its missing parts supplied by reference TRBV11-2 and TRBJ2-7, is EAGVAQSPRYKIIEKRQSVAFWCNPISGHATLYWYQQILGQGPKLLIQFQNNGVVDDSQLPKDRFSAERLKGVDSTLKIQPAKLEDSAVYLCASSLVGDSTYEQYFGPGTRLTVT.

CDR3 sequence reads: CASSLKLGQGNSRMPQHF. The CDR3, as DNA: TGTGCCAGCAGTCTAAAACTAGGACAGGGCAATTCAAGGATGCCCCAGCATTTT. This chain connects TRBV6-6 to TRBJ1-5; 8 bases line up with TRBD1. The CDR3 spans 18 residues. Per the germline V gene, CDR1 is MNHNY and CDR2 is SVGAGI (reference sequence). Trimming removed 5 bases from V and 9 bases from J; junction bases left unmatched: 21.

The V call is TRBV14, the J call TRBJ1-6, with D hard to call. The CDR3 has 15 residues. The V gene lost 6 bases and the J gene lost 2 bases, with 11 bases spanning the gap. The V gene's germline CDR1 is SGHDN and CDR2 FVKESK. In nucleotides, the CDR3 is TGTGCCAGCAGGAAGGTGGGCACCTATAATTCACCCCTCCACTTT. Translated: CASRKVGTYNSPLHF.

This clone came up a few times. The chain combines TRBV5-1 with TRBJ2-1; 10 nucleotides line up with TRBD2. Per germline, CDR1 SGHRS and CDR2 YFSETQ. This CDR3 contains 17 residues. Trimming took 0 bases from V and 10 from J; bases not matched to a gene: 13. This CDR3 reads CASSLAGTSGESREQFF. The CDR3 DNA is TGCGCCAGCAGCTTGGCGGGCACTAGCGGGGAGTCACGGGAGCAGTTCTTC.

The chain couples TRBV19 to TRBJ2-7; a possible D gene is TRBD1 (5 bases). The length of the CDR3 is 13 residues. With 3 bases removed from V and 6 bases from J, the gap between germline ends came to 12 bases. Germline assignment: CDR1 LNHDA and CDR2 SQIVND (reference sequence). The CDR3 spells CASSISRAGEQYF. The CDR3 DNA follows: TGTGCCAGTAGTATCTCCAGGGCCGGCGAGCAGTACTTC.

The chain is built from TRBV7-9 and TRBJ2-7; D is possibly TRBD1 (7 bases). Germline V gives CDR1 SEHNR, CDR2 FQNEAQ (reference sequence). V shed 5 bases and J shed 2 bases, with 16 bases lying between them. There are 15 residues in the CDR3. Here the CDR3 DNA reads TGTGCCAGCAGCCCCAGACAGGGAGGACCCTACGAGCAGTACTTC. This codes for CASSPRQGGPYEQYF.

The chain recombines TRBV19 with TRBJ1-1, with a possible D match to TRBD1 (5 bases). The CDR3 is made up of 12 amino acids. Trimming shortened V by 8 bases and J by 8 bases, and 15 bases separated the two germline ends. Looked up from germline, CDR1 is LNHDA and CDR2 is SQIVND (reference sequence). The CDR3 loop reads CASVPGGTEAFF. CDR3 DNA sequence: TGTGCCAGTGTACCTGGGGGGACCGAAGCTTTCTTT.

CDR3: CASSLGGGYEQYF. CDR3 in DNA: TGTGCCAGCAGCTTGGGGGGAGGGTACGAGCAGTACTTC. The chain couples TRBV5-8 to TRBJ2-7, with 7 bases fitting TRBD2. The junction had 1 base not matched to a gene; V was cut back by 0 bases and J by 4 bases. CDR1 SGHTS and CDR2 YDEGEE come from the germline V gene. The CDR3 sequence is 13 residues long.